Shown below are 27 T cell receptor beta chains from a single sample sequenced in a study of T cells in Graves' hyperthyroidism and ophthalmopathy. Using RNA transcripts as the source, TCR beta CDR3 regions were amplified. The TCR CDR3 was amplified in a first-round RT-PCR using the HTBI primer set. Each CDR3 protein gets one entry after TCRdb re-called the multiplex PCR reads with MiXCR. This sample yields fewer than 700,000 distinct CDR3 sequences, of which 15% to 20% are seen a single time; 17% belongs to the top ten. The sequenced material came from blood. All receptors derive from a woman aged 18-35 years with Graves' ophthalmopathy.

This clonotype showed up many times. The chain links TRBV20-1 to TRBJ1-1, with D possibly TRBD1 on 6 matching bases. V shed 4 bases and J shed 4 bases, with 13 bases lying between them. CDR3 length: 13 residues. Germline assignment: CDR1 DFQATT and CDR2 SNEGSKA (reference sequence). CDR3 in amino acids: CSAIPRGPTEAFF. Here the CDR3 DNA reads TGCAGTGCTATCCCCAGGGGACCCACTGAAGCTTTCTTT.

The V call is TRBV7-4, the J call TRBJ1-2; TRBD1 might be the D (6 bases). The V gene lost 6 bases and the J gene lost 7 bases, with 24 bases spanning the gap. The CDR3 is 16 residues long. The germline V gene has CDR1 SGHVT and CDR2 SQSDAQ. The DNA of the CDR3 is TGTGCCAGCAGTCTATGGCAGGGGAGAGGTGCTCGTGGCTACACCTTC. Amino acid sequence: CASSLWQGRGARGYTF.

In the case of this clonotype: This may stem from a read error, because a much larger clone lies one nucleotide away. The chain is built from TRBV5-1 and TRBJ1-1; D is uncertain. The germline V gene has CDR1 SGHRS and CDR2 YFSETQ. The CDR3 spans 14 residues. The CDR3 sequence is CTSSLHHMNTEAFF. The DNA for the CDR3 is TGCACCAGCAGCTTGCACCATATGAACACTGAAGCTTTCTTT.

The J gene is TRBJ2-5, the V gene TRBV3-1; 11 positions match TRBD2. Looked up from germline, CDR1 is LGHDT and CDR2 is YNNKEL (reference sequence). The CDR3 sequence is 16 residues long. J lost 5 bases, V lost 2 bases, and 7 bases had no gene match. The CDR3 loop reads CASSQRTVAGGETQYF. DNA for the CDR3: TGTGCCAGCAGCCAACGGACGGTAGCGGGAGGGGAGACCCAGTACTTC.

This clonotype was observed a few times. The chain has TRBV28 and TRBJ1-6; 9 positions agree with TRBD1. CDR3 size: 17 residues. Germline trimming cut 6 bases from V and 3 bases from J; bases unmatched to any gene: 9. CDR1 is MDHEN, CDR2 SYDVKM, per germline. The CDR3 DNA is TGTGCCAGCAGCGACCCCGGACAGGGGTTCTATAATTCACCCCTCCACTTT. This gives the protein CASSDPGQGFYNSPLHF. Full variable domain (rest looked up from reference TRBV28 and TRBJ1-6): DVKVTQSSRYLVKRTGEKVFLECVQDMDHENMFWYRQDPGLGLRLIYFSYDVKMKEKGDIPEGYSVSREKKERFSLILESASTNQTSMYLCASSDPGQGFYNSPLHFGNGTRLTVT.

In this sample, this clonotype turned up many times. The genes are TRBV30 and TRBJ2-1, with no clear D. V lost 0 bases and J lost 0, with 9 bases in between. Looked up from germline, CDR1 is GTSNPN and CDR2 is SVGIG (reference sequence). This CDR3 contains 15 residues. The CDR3 DNA reads TGTGCCTGGAGTGTACGGGCTTTCTCCTACAATGAGCAGTTCTTC. Translation gives CAWSVRAFSYNEQFF.

CDR3 amino acids: CASSQRKTSSQETQYF. CDR3 nucleotides: TGCGCCAGCAGCCAACGGAAGACTAGCAGCCAAGAGACCCAGTACTTC. V is TRBV4-1 and J is TRBJ2-5, with 7 positions matching TRBD2. V lost 2 bases and J lost 1; bases outside the gene matches: 7. The CDR3 has 16 amino acids. Per germline, CDR1 MGHRA and CDR2 YSYEKL.

This clonotype appeared many times. The chain joins TRBV28 to TRBJ2-7; 8 bases agree with TRBD1. J lost 4 bases, V lost 6 bases, and 8 bases had no gene match. This CDR3 is built from 14 residues. Germline CDR1 reads MDHEN; CDR2 reads SYDVKM. The CDR3 reads CASREAGGGYEQYF. CDR3 nucleotide sequence: TGTGCCAGCAGAGAAGCAGGGGGCGGGTACGAGCAGTACTTC.

This clonotype was recorded at least ten times. This sequence joins TRBV30 and TRBJ2-5, with D perhaps matching TRBD1 (5 bases). The CDR3 has 15 amino acids. The V end was cut by 4 bases, the J end by 4 bases, with 19 bases between. Germline V CDR1 and CDR2: GTSNPN, SVGIG (reference sequence). The chain's CDR3 is CAWNQGVYDGETQYF. CDR3 bases: TGTGCCTGGAACCAGGGCGTGTACGACGGAGAGACCCAGTACTTC.

The CDR3 sequence: CASRDSGSNEQFF. CDR3 nucleotides: TGTGCCAGCAGGGATAGCGGGAGTAATGAGCAGTTCTTC. The chain uses TRBV4-2 and TRBJ2-1; 9 bases fit TRBD2. With 6 bases clipped from V and 7 bases from J, the junction kept 4 bases outside the gene matches. Germline V gene sequence: CDR1 LGHNA, CDR2 YNFKEQ. The CDR3 consists of 13 residues.

This clonotype was found a few times. The chain joins TRBV4-2 to TRBJ2-7; D might be TRBD1 (5 bases). Between the trimmed V and J ends, which lost 6 bases and 2 bases, there was a span of 17 bases. Germline V gene sequence: CDR1 LGHNA, CDR2 YNFKEQ. The CDR3 has 15 residues. CDR3 amino acids: CASSIGWAGTYEQYF. The CDR3 DNA reads as TGTGCCAGCAGTATCGGATGGGCAGGGACCTACGAGCAGTACTTC.

The genes are TRBV19 and TRBJ2-7, with D possibly matching TRBD1 (8 bases). This CDR3 spans 14 amino acids. V shed 9 bases and J shed 3 bases, with 18 bases lying between them. The germline CDR1 and CDR2 sequences are LNHDA and SQIVND (reference sequence). CDR3 protein: CARRAGQADYEQYF. The DNA for the CDR3 is TGTGCCAGACGAGCGGGACAGGCAGACTACGAGCAGTACTTC.

There are many counts of this clonotype. The genes are TRBV28 and TRBJ1-2; D not certain. CDR3 length: 13 residues. The germline gives CDR1 MDHEN, CDR2 SYDVKM. Deletions cut 6 bases from V and 4 bases from J, with 12 bases between. CDR3 DNA: TGTGCCAGCAGGGACCAGACCTCCTATGGCTACACCTTC. Translated: CASRDQTSYGYTF.

The chain is built from TRBV6-1 and TRBJ1-1, with 7 positions matching TRBD1. Trimming removed 6 bases from V and 6 bases from J; junction bases left unmatched: 7. The CDR3 has 13 residues. CDR1 is MNHNS, CDR2 SASEGT, per germline. The CDR3 spells CASRQQGSAEAFF. The CDR3 DNA follows: TGTGCCAGCAGGCAACAGGGGTCCGCTGAAGCTTTCTTT.

This clonotype was seen a handful of times. This chain joins TRBV2 and TRBJ2-2; TRBD2 matches 12 bases. The CDR3 extends over 17 amino acids. The trim removed 6 bases at V and 6 bases at J, leaving 11 bases unmatched. Germline V gene data show CDR1 as SNHLY and CDR2 as FYNNEI. The CDR3 sequence: CASSEGLAGGRAGELFF. DNA of the CDR3: TGTGCCAGCAGCGAGGGGCTAGCGGGAGGGCGCGCCGGGGAGCTGTTTTTT.

In the case of this clonotype: A read error may explain this, as a much larger clone is one base away. This sequence joins TRBV2 and TRBJ2-1; no clear D gene. Germline loops: CDR1 SNHLY, CDR2 FYNNEI. CDR3 length: 10 residues. This CDR3 is CASIANGQFF. In DNA, the CDR3 is TGTGCCAGCATTGCCAATGGGCAGTTCTTC.

The chain combines TRBV20-1 with TRBJ2-7; no definite D call. V lost 2 bases to trimming and J lost 7 bases, with 15 bases between them. Germline V CDR1 and CDR2: DFQATT, SNEGSKA (reference sequence). The CDR3 is 13 residues long. DNA of the CDR3: TGCAGTGCTAGAATTGAAGCGTCGAGGGAGCAGTACTTC. Translating it yields CSARIEASREQYF.

The sample holds many counts of this clonotype. The rearrangement links TRBV6-1 to TRBJ1-1; maybe TRBD1 (6 bases). Germline lookup yields CDR1 MNHNS and CDR2 SASEGT. CDR3 length: 15 amino acids. V was clipped by 1 base and J by 2 bases, with 11 bases between them. This CDR3 is CASSEGGGLNTEAFF. In DNA form, the CDR3 reads TGTGCCAGCAGTGAAGGGGGGGGCTTAAACACTGAAGCTTTCTTT.

In its sample, this clonotype was seen a few times. The chain has TRBV7-9 and TRBJ1-6; D is uncertain. Trimming shortened V by 3 bases and J by 7 bases, and 7 bases separated the two germline ends. CDR1 is SEHNR, CDR2 FQNEAQ, per germline (reference sequence). There are 13 residues in the CDR3. The CDR3 bases are TGTGCCAGCAGCTTTGGGAGGAATTCACCCCTCCACTTT. Protein product: CASSFGRNSPLHF.

This clonotype turned up a few times. The chain joins TRBV6-1 to TRBJ2-7; no definite D call. CDR3 length: 15 residues. Trimming removed 7 bases from V and 0 bases from J, with 16 bases in between. Looked up from germline, CDR1 is MNHNS and CDR2 is SASEGT. The CDR3 DNA reads TGTGCCAGCAAGGAGAGTCCGCCACCCTCCTACGAGCAGTACTTC. Translated, it gives CASKESPPPSYEQYF.

This clonotype was recorded at least ten times. V and J are TRBV7-2 and TRBJ1-2; weak D call: TRBD1 (5 bases). The germline V gene has CDR1 SGHTA and CDR2 FQGNSA. V was clipped by 5 bases and J by 1 base, with 14 bases between them. This CDR3 is built from 15 residues. The CDR3 reads CASSRNPGINYGYTF. The CDR3 DNA reads as TGTGCCAGCAGCAGAAATCCAGGGATTAACTATGGCTACACCTTC.

This clonotype was seen only a few times. The rearrangement joins TRBV2 to TRBJ1-1; D is unclear. The germline CDR1 and CDR2 sequences are SNHLY and FYNNEI. Trimming cost V 7 bases and J 6 bases, with 18 bases left between them. The CDR3 extends over 14 amino acids. The CDR3 DNA sequence: TGTGCCAGCACCCCCCTACAGATCCACCCTGAAGCTTTCTTT. Its translation: CASTPLQIHPEAFF. Variable domain in full (rest from reference TRBV2 and TRBJ1-1): EPEVTQTPSHQVTQMGQEVILRCVPISNHLYFYWYRQILGQKVEFLVSFYNNEISEKSEIFDDQFSVERPDGSNFTLKIRSTKLEDSAMYFCASTPLQIHPEAFFGQGTRLTVV.

In its sample, this clonotype was seen many times. An end of the junction differs from the germline gene, which may be a read error. The chain is built from TRBV5-1 and TRBJ1-1, with D uncertain. CDR1 and CDR2 (germline): SGHRS, YFSETQ. This CDR3 has 13 residues. CDR3 region: CASSLRGNTEAFF. CDR3 coding DNA: TGTGCCAGCAGTTTGCGGGGGAACACTGAAGCTTTCTTT. Using reference TRBV5-1 and TRBJ1-1 for the parts outside the CDR3, the full variable domain is KAGVTQTPRYLIKTRGQQVTLSCSPISGHRSVSWYQQTPGQGLQFLFEYFSETQRNKGNFPGRFSGRQFSNSRSEMNVSTLELGDSALYLCASSLRGNTEAFFGQGTRLTVV.

V is TRBV7-8 and J is TRBJ2-7, with D possibly matching TRBD2 (6 bases). The CDR3 is made up of 15 amino acids. V was pared by 4 bases and J by 1 base, with 14 bases between. The V gene's germline CDR1 is SGHVS and CDR2 FQNEAQ. CDR3 bases: TGTGCCAGCAGCTCCCGGGCGGGGCCGTCCTACGAGCAGTACTTC. It codes for CASSSRAGPSYEQYF. The whole variable domain, filled in from reference TRBV7-8 and TRBJ2-7, reads GAGVSQSPRYKVAKRGQDVALRCDPISGHVSLFWYQQALGQGPEFLTYFQNEAQLDKSGLPSDRFFAERPEGSVSTLKIQRTQQEDSAVYLCASSSRAGPSYEQYFGPGTRLTVT.

This clonotype came up many times. The genes are TRBV27 and TRBJ2-3, with 13 positions matching TRBD2. CDR3 length: 16 amino acids. Germline V gene sequence: CDR1 MNHEY, CDR2 SMNVEV (reference sequence). The V segment lost 5 bases and the J segment 4 bases; nucleotides outside the gene matches: 6. CDR3 in DNA: TGTGCCAGCAGTCCGGCGACTAGCGGGAGGTCAGATACGCAGTATTTT. Amino acid sequence: CASSPATSGRSDTQYF.

In this sample, this clonotype turned up a few times. The chain carries TRBV25-1 and TRBJ1-3; D possibly corresponds to TRBD1 (5 bases). This CDR3 spans 15 amino acids. V shed 3 bases and J shed 4 bases, with 13 bases lying between them. The germline gives CDR1 MGHDK, CDR2 SYGVNS. The CDR3 spells CASSDTQGLGNTIYF. CDR3 sequence (DNA): TGTGCCAGCAGTGACACCCAGGGTCTAGGAAACACCATATATTTT.

This clonotype was picked up a small number of times. This chain links TRBV28 with TRBJ1-2; 9 nucleotides align to TRBD1. V dropped 3 bases and J dropped 3; count of bases not matched to a gene: 11. The CDR3 is 17 residues long. Germline CDR1 MDHEN, CDR2 SYDVKM. The CDR3 loop is CASSLPTHRGLHYGYTF. CDR3 DNA: TGTGCCAGCAGTTTGCCTACCCACAGGGGGCTTCACTATGGCTACACCTTC.